Listed below are T cell receptor beta chains from one sample, sequenced in a study of blood T cell repertoires in COVID-19. Profiled with immunoSEQ multiplex PCR; TCRdb holds only in-frame clones, not every one. The sample holds a few hundred thousand clones, about 88% seen once. Source material: PBMCs or T cells enriched from blood (not recorded which). The receptors originated from a woman aged 18 to 35 who had been exposed to COVID-19. CDR3s include the opening cysteine and the closing phenylalanine or tryptophan. A D gene is named only where the DNA matches it firmly. Size values are once, few and many counts, or a class for expanded clones, and some rows have none.

D gene | J gene | clone size | V gene | CDR3 protein | CDR3 DNA
TRBD2 | TRBJ2-7 | . | TRBV28 | CASPGLAYYEQYF | TGTGCCAGCCCGGGACTAGCCTACTACGAGCAGTACTTC
. | TRBJ1-3 | . | TRBV3-1/TRBV3-2 | CASSPLGVSGNTIYF | TGTGCCAGCAGCCCCCTTGGAGTCTCTGGAAACACCATATATTTT
. | TRBJ2-1 | few | TRBV27 | CASSLSGGRSSYNEQFF | TGTGCCAGCAGTTTATCTGGCGGAAGGAGCTCCTACAATGAGCAGTTCTTC
TRBD1 | TRBJ2-6 | . | TRBV5-1 | CASSLFSGGQTGANVLTF | TGCGCCAGCAGCTTGTTTTCAGGGGGCCAAACCGGGGCCAACGTCCTGACTTTC
. | TRBJ2-1 | . | TRBV27 | CASSLGGVSRNEQFF | TGTGCCAGCAGTTTAGGAGGGGTTTCTAGGAATGAGCAGTTCTTC
. | TRBJ2-5 | . | TRBV7-2 | CASSARPGGEETQYF | TGTGCCAGCAGCGCCCGACCGGGCGGGGAAGAGACCCAGTACTTC
. | TRBJ1-2 | . | TRBV27 | CASSLFPGGNYGYTF | TGTGCCAGCAGTTTATTCCCAGGTGGGAACTATGGCTACACCTTC
TRBD1 | TRBJ2-3 | . | TRBV7-7 | CASSAFTGTGSEVGTDTQYF | TGTGCTAGCAGCGCTTTTACCGGGACAGGGAGCGAGGTGGGCACAGATACGCAGTATTTT
. | TRBJ2-7 | . | TRBV7-6 | CASSLGGQGSSYEQYF | TGTGCCAGCAGCTTAGGGGGGCAGGGAAGCTCCTACGAGCAGTACTTC
. | TRBJ1-2 | . | TRBV19 | CASSIAPTGFGYGYTF | TGTGCCAGTAGTATAGCGCCTACAGGGTTTGGCTATGGCTACACCTTC
TRBD1 | TRBJ1-1 | . | TRBV29-1 | CSVTGTENTEAFF | TGCAGCGTGACCGGGACAGAGAACACTGAAGCTTTCTTT
. | TRBJ1-1 | . | TRBV28 | CASSNSQGRNTEAFF | TGTGCCAGCAGCAACAGCCAGGGGCGGAACACTGAAGCTTTCTTT
. | TRBJ2-2 | few | TRBV3-1/TRBV3-2 | CASSQVQAVNTGELFF | TGTGCCAGCAGCCAAGTGCAGGCAGTGAACACCGGGGAGCTGTTTTTT
. | TRBJ1-1 | . | TRBV7-2 | CASSLGWGQNTEAFF | TGTGCCAGCAGCTTAGGCTGGGGACAGAACACTGAAGCTTTCTTT
TRBD2 | TRBJ2-3 | . | TRBV11-3 | CASSLGSAGGPGTDTQYF | TGTGCCAGCAGCTTAGGGTCGGCGGGGGGGCCCGGCACAGATACGCAGTATTTT
. | TRBJ1-1 | . | TRBV3-1/TRBV3-2 | CASSQDSSPRGFF | TGTGCCAGCAGCCAAGACTCATCTCCGCGAGGTTTCTTT
TRBD2 | TRBJ2-2 | . | TRBV19 | CASSIKKDIFWSGRPGSTGELFF | TGTGCCAGTAGTATCAAAAAGGACATCTTCTGGAGCGGGAGGCCGGGGAGCACCGGGGAGCTGTTTTTT
TRBD1 | TRBJ1-1 | few | TRBV27 | CASKKGAQDFMNTEAFF | TGTGCCAGCAAGAAGGGGGCACAGGACTTCATGAACACTGAAGCTTTCTTT
TRBD2 | TRBJ2-3 | . | TRBV9 | CASSVGTSGSRRDF | TGTGCCAGCAGCGTAGGGACTAGCGGGAGCCGGAGGGATTTT
TRBD2 | TRBJ2-3 | . | TRBV9 | CASTNTGGLWSTDTQYF | TGTGCCAGCACCAACACGGGGGGACTCTGGTCCACAGATACGCAGTATTTT
TRBD1 | TRBJ1-3 | . | TRBV18 | CASSPAGTGPGNTIYF | TGTGCCAGCTCACCAGCCGGGACAGGGCCTGGAAACACCATATATTTT
TRBD2 | TRBJ2-7 | . | TRBV13 | CASSFGMAGGPHEQYF | TGTGCCAGCAGCTTTGGGATGGCGGGAGGGCCTCACGAGCAGTACTTC
TRBD1 | TRBJ1-4 | few | TRBV28 | CASSFQGESEKLFF | TGTGCCAGCAGTTTTCAGGGGGAGAGTGAAAAACTGTTTTTT
TRBD1 | TRBJ1-3 | few | TRBV7-2 | CASSPTGAGNTIYF | TGTGCCAGCAGCCCGACAGGGGCGGGAAACACCATATATTTT
. | TRBJ1-6 | . | TRBV3-1/TRBV3-2 | CASSRENSPLHF | TGTGCCAGCAGCCGCGAGAATTCACCCCTCCACTTT
. | TRBJ1-1 | . | TRBV5-1 | CASSWSDWAGTEAFF | TGCGCCAGCAGCTGGTCTGATTGGGCGGGCACTGAAGCTTTCTTT
TRBD1 | TRBJ2-7 | . | TRBV7-2 | CASSLGQGGHEQYF | TGTGCCAGCAGCTTGGGACAGGGAGGACACGAGCAGTACTTC
TRBD1 | TRBJ2-1 | . | TRBV6-2/TRBV6-3 | CASSSPTGAAYNEQFF | TGTGCCAGCAGTTCCCCGACAGGGGCAGCTTACAATGAGCAGTTCTTC
TRBD2 | TRBJ2-3 | . | TRBV2 | CASRGTSEAVTDTQYF | TGTGCCAGCAGGGGGACTAGCGAAGCAGTCACAGATACGCAGTATTTT
. | TRBJ2-2 | . | TRBV6-5 | CASSSGTRHTGELFF | TGTGCCAGCAGTTCCGGGACACGCCACACCGGGGAGCTGTTTTTT
. | TRBJ1-1 | . | TRBV4-3 | CASSQDRDTEAFF | TGCGCCAGCAGCCAAGACAGGGACACTGAAGCTTTCTTT
. | TRBJ2-7 | . | TRBV27 | CASSRIRGGSYEQYF | TGTGCCAGCAGTCGAATCAGGGGCGGCTCCTACGAGCAGTACTTC
. | TRBJ2-6 | . | TRBV24-1 | CATSGLVQGDSGANVLTF | TGTGCCACCAGTGGCTTGGTACAGGGCGACTCTGGGGCCAACGTCCTGACTTTC
TRBD2 | TRBJ2-5 | . | TRBV15 | CATSRDLRGGPPETQYF | TGTGCCACCAGCAGAGACCTTCGGGGGGGCCCCCCGGAGACCCAGTACTTC
TRBD1 | TRBJ1-4 | few | TRBV19 | CASSILLLTGDEKLFF | TGTGCCAGTAGTATCCTTTTATTGACAGGGGATGAAAAACTGTTTTTT
. | TRBJ1-3 | . | TRBV5-4 | CASSTQGTGNTIYF | TGTGCCAGCAGCACACAGGGAACTGGAAACACCATATATTTT
TRBD1 | TRBJ1-2 | . | TRBV5-8 | CASSPGQGDYGYTF | TGTGCCAGCAGCCCAGGACAGGGGGACTATGGCTACACCTTC
. | TRBJ2-3 | . | TRBV6-5 | CASRLPLTGLDTQYF | TGTGCCAGCAGGTTACCCTTGACAGGATTAGATACGCAGTATTTT
TRBD1 | TRBJ2-7 | . | TRBV6-5 | CASSPQQGLGYEQYF | TGTGCCAGCAGTCCTCAACAGGGGTTAGGCTACGAGCAGTACTTC
. | TRBJ1-1 | . | TRBV29-1 | CSVETMNTEAFF | TGCAGCGTGGAAACTATGAACACTGAAGCTTTCTTT
. | TRBJ2-3 | few | TRBV6-4 | CASSEGGGTDTQYF | TGTGCCAGCAGTGAGGGGGGTGGCACAGATACGCAGTATTTT
. | TRBJ1-6 | . | TRBV30 | CAWSVRQGKINSPLHF | TGTGCCTGGAGTGTAAGGCAGGGGAAGATAAACTCACCCCTCCACTTT
TRBD1 | TRBJ2-7 | . | TRBV28 | CASSPGQGYEQYF | TGTGCCAGCAGTCCGGGACAGGGCTACGAGCAGTACTTC
TRBD2 | TRBJ2-3 | . | TRBV5-4 | CASSPIGGGGAADTQYF | TGTGCCAGCAGCCCCATCGGTGGCGGGGGGGCCGCAGATACGCAGTATTTT
TRBD2 | TRBJ2-1 | . | TRBV4-1 | CASSQVWREAPEEQFF | TGCGCCAGCAGCCAAGTCTGGCGGGAGGCGCCCGAGGAGCAGTTCTTC
. | TRBJ1-2 | . | TRBV3-1/TRBV3-2 | CASSQDRGVYGYTF | TGTGCCAGCAGCCAAGATCGAGGAGTCTATGGCTACACCTTC
TRBD1 | TRBJ1-5 | . | TRBV27 | CASSDGTGRQPQHF | TGTGCCAGCAGTGACGGGACAGGGAGGCAGCCCCAGCATTTT
. | TRBJ1-2 | . | TRBV9 | CASSVFEAADNYGYTF | TGTGCCAGCAGCGTATTCGAGGCGGCAGACAACTATGGCTACACCTTC
. | TRBJ1-1 | . | TRBV7-2 | CASRSGFGETEAFF | TGTGCCAGCAGGTCAGGCTTCGGGGAAACTGAAGCTTTCTTT
. | TRBJ2-7 | . | TRBV10-3 | CAIKSGNYEQYF | TGTGCCATCAAGTCGGGTAACTACGAGCAGTACTTC
. | TRBJ2-7 | . | TRBV13 | CASSLGRNEQYF | TGTGCCAGCAGCTTAGGGAGAAACGAGCAGTACTTC
. | TRBJ1-4 | once | TRBV4-3 | CASSQDMTGVEKLFF | TGCGCCAGCAGCCAAGATATGACAGGCGTCGAGAAACTGTTTTTT
. | TRBJ1-1 | . | TRBV6-5 | CASRDTGTEAFF | TGTGCCAGCAGGGACACCGGGACTGAAGCTTTCTTT